The rows below give T cell receptor beta chains drawn from one sample of a study of blood T cell repertoires in COVID-19. Sequenced by immunoSEQ multiplex PCR; TCRdb stores in-frame clones only, minus some. The data show roughly 330,000 clones, 80% to 90% seen once. Sequenced sample: PBMCs or T cells enriched from blood (not recorded which). The origin of the receptors is a man between 25 and 39 years old who had recovered from COVID-19. Each CDR3 is given with its conserved first and last residue. Each record gives: D gene, V gene, J gene, clone size, CDR3 DNA, CDR3 protein. D genes are given only for firm matches. Part of the rows lack a size; the others show once, few, many or a class for expanded clones.

d_call: TRBD2; v_call: TRBV5-6; j_call: TRBJ2-7; clone_size: -; cdr3_nt: TGTGCCAGCAGCCGTAGCGGGGGGGCCTACGAGCAGTACTTC; cdr3_aa: CASSRSGGAYEQYF
d_call: -; v_call: TRBV7-2; j_call: TRBJ1-2; clone_size: -; cdr3_nt: TGTGCCAGCAGTTCCAGTTGGGCCCCCAGCTACACCTTC; cdr3_aa: CASSSSWAPSYTF
d_call: -; v_call: TRBV5-1; j_call: TRBJ2-5; clone_size: -; cdr3_nt: TGCGCCAGCAGCTTGGCCGTCAGCCAAGAGACCCAGTACTTC; cdr3_aa: CASSLAVSQETQYF
d_call: TRBD1; v_call: TRBV10-3; j_call: TRBJ2-7; clone_size: -; cdr3_nt: TGTGCCATCAGTGTCACAGGGGACTACGAGCAGTACTTC; cdr3_aa: CAISVTGDYEQYF
d_call: TRBD2; v_call: TRBV5-1; j_call: TRBJ2-2; clone_size: -; cdr3_nt: TGCGCCAGCAGCACCGGACTAGCGGGGGGACCGAACACCGGGGAGCTGTTTTTT; cdr3_aa: CASSTGLAGGPNTGELFF
d_call: TRBD1; v_call: TRBV3-1/TRBV3-2; j_call: TRBJ1-2; clone_size: -; cdr3_nt: TGTGCCAGCAGCAACCGGGACAGGGAGAACACCTTC; cdr3_aa: CASSNRDRENTF
d_call: -; v_call: TRBV6-2/TRBV6-3; j_call: TRBJ2-1; clone_size: -; cdr3_nt: TGTGCCAGCAGTCCGTTAATTATCTGGGAGGCGCCGGCTGAGCAGTTCTTC; cdr3_aa: CASSPLIIWEAPAEQFF
d_call: -; v_call: TRBV9; j_call: TRBJ2-3; clone_size: -; cdr3_nt: TGTGCCAGCAGCGTAGGTACTACCGGATATTACACAGATACGCAGTATTTT; cdr3_aa: CASSVGTTGYYTDTQYF
d_call: -; v_call: TRBV7-9; j_call: TRBJ2-1; clone_size: once; cdr3_nt: TGTGCCATCAGCGGACAGAGCGGGGCCAATGAGCAGTTCTTC; cdr3_aa: CAISGQSGANEQFF
d_call: -; v_call: TRBV9; j_call: TRBJ1-6; clone_size: -; cdr3_nt: TGTGCCAGCAGCGCAACACCTAATTCACCCCTCCACTTT; cdr3_aa: CASSATPNSPLHF
d_call: -; v_call: TRBV18; j_call: TRBJ1-4; clone_size: once; cdr3_nt: TGTGCCAGCTCAACCCGACAGGCGGGTGAAAAACTGTTTTTT; cdr3_aa: CASSTRQAGEKLFF
d_call: TRBD1; v_call: TRBV15; j_call: TRBJ2-1; clone_size: -; cdr3_nt: TGTGCCACCAGCGTTCGCGGTGGCAGGGGGCGGAATGAGCAGTTCTTC; cdr3_aa: CATSVRGGRGRNEQFF
d_call: -; v_call: TRBV12-5; j_call: TRBJ1-1; clone_size: many; cdr3_nt: TGTGCTAGTGGCCCCTCTGGGCTTGGATTCGGCACTGAAGCTTTCTTT; cdr3_aa: CASGPSGLGFGTEAFF
d_call: -; v_call: TRBV7-9; j_call: TRBJ1-4; clone_size: -; cdr3_nt: TGTGCCAGCAGCTTTCGGGGGGAGGAACTACTGTTTTTT; cdr3_aa: CASSFRGEELLFF
d_call: -; v_call: TRBV10-3; j_call: TRBJ2-2; clone_size: -; cdr3_nt: TGTGCCACCAGGGGAGGGAACACCGGGGAGCTGTTTTTT; cdr3_aa: CATRGGNTGELFF
d_call: -; v_call: TRBV6-5; j_call: TRBJ2-7; clone_size: -; cdr3_nt: TGTGCCAGCAGTTACTCGGGAGCTACTTGGGAGCAGTACTTC; cdr3_aa: CASSYSGATWEQYF
d_call: -; v_call: TRBV10-3; j_call: TRBJ2-3; clone_size: -; cdr3_nt: TGTGCCATCACTAATTACCGAGATACGCAGTATTTT; cdr3_aa: CAITNYRDTQYF
d_call: -; v_call: TRBV21-1; j_call: TRBJ2-4; clone_size: -; cdr3_nt: TGTGCCAGCAGCCCTGCCGAGGGGGACAGGGTTTCGGGGAACATTCAGTACTTC; cdr3_aa: CASSPAEGDRVSGNIQYF
d_call: TRBD2; v_call: TRBV4-1; j_call: TRBJ2-3; clone_size: -; cdr3_nt: TGCGCCAGCAGCCAAGAGGCAGGGACTAGCGGGGGAGACTATACGCAGTATTTT; cdr3_aa: CASSQEAGTSGGDYTQYF
d_call: TRBD1; v_call: TRBV5-1; j_call: TRBJ1-4; clone_size: -; cdr3_nt: TGCGCCAGCAGCTTGGGCACAGGGGTGACTAATGAAAAACTGTTTTTT; cdr3_aa: CASSLGTGVTNEKLFF
d_call: -; v_call: TRBV5-5; j_call: TRBJ1-6; clone_size: -; cdr3_nt: TGTGCCAGCAGCCTAGGGATAGGAGGTTATAATTCACCCCTCCACTTT; cdr3_aa: CASSLGIGGYNSPLHF
d_call: -; v_call: TRBV9; j_call: TRBJ2-1; clone_size: -; cdr3_nt: TGTGCCAGCAGCGTAGGGGGGGGCCCCTACAATGAGCAGTTCTTC; cdr3_aa: CASSVGGGPYNEQFF
d_call: TRBD2; v_call: TRBV5-6; j_call: TRBJ2-5; clone_size: -; cdr3_nt: TGTGCCAGCAGCTGGGGACTAGCGGGGGGTAAAGAGACCCAGTACTTC; cdr3_aa: CASSWGLAGGKETQYF
d_call: -; v_call: TRBV10-3; j_call: TRBJ1-2; clone_size: -; cdr3_nt: TGTGCCATCTTTGCGGTTGAGGGCTATGGCTACACCTTC; cdr3_aa: CAIFAVEGYGYTF
d_call: TRBD1; v_call: TRBV2; j_call: TRBJ1-3; clone_size: -; cdr3_nt: TGTGCCAGCAGTGGGGACAGGGGGTCTGGAAACACCATATATTTT; cdr3_aa: CASSGDRGSGNTIYF
d_call: -; v_call: TRBV28; j_call: TRBJ2-4; clone_size: -; cdr3_nt: TGTGCCAGCAGTTTATTGGCAGGGATGGCCAAAAACATTCAGTACTTC; cdr3_aa: CASSLLAGMAKNIQYF
d_call: -; v_call: TRBV27; j_call: TRBJ1-2; clone_size: -; cdr3_nt: TGTGCCACCCTTGATGGGGGCCTCGGAGGCTACACCTTC; cdr3_aa: CATLDGGLGGYTF
d_call: -; v_call: TRBV29-1; j_call: TRBJ2-7; clone_size: -; cdr3_nt: TGCAGCGTTGAGGATAGCTCCGCGGGGGCCTCCTACGAGCAGTACTTC; cdr3_aa: CSVEDSSAGASYEQYF
d_call: -; v_call: TRBV9; j_call: TRBJ2-3; clone_size: -; cdr3_nt: TGTGCCAGCAGCGTAAAAAGCGGTACGCAGTATTTT; cdr3_aa: CASSVKSGTQYF
d_call: TRBD2; v_call: TRBV6-4; j_call: TRBJ2-2; clone_size: -; cdr3_nt: TGTGCCAGCAGTGACCCCCTAAGTATAGACGGGGGGAGCACCGGGGAGCTGTTTTTT; cdr3_aa: CASSDPLSIDGGSTGELFF
d_call: -; v_call: TRBV3-1/TRBV3-2; j_call: TRBJ1-2; clone_size: once; cdr3_nt: TGTGCCAGCAGCCAGGTGCGGGGGAGCGGCTACACCTTC; cdr3_aa: CASSQVRGSGYTF
d_call: -; v_call: TRBV2; j_call: TRBJ2-1; clone_size: -; cdr3_nt: TGTGCCAGCAGTGCGGGTAGTCGCTCCTACAATGAGCAGTTCTTC; cdr3_aa: CASSAGSRSYNEQFF
d_call: TRBD1; v_call: TRBV28; j_call: TRBJ2-1; clone_size: -; cdr3_nt: TGTGCCAGCAGTTATGAAACCGGGACAGGGACCTATGAGCAGTTCTTC; cdr3_aa: CASSYETGTGTYEQFF
d_call: -; v_call: TRBV5-3; j_call: TRBJ2-4; clone_size: -; cdr3_nt: TGTGCCAGAAGCTTGGGTATAGAGGACATTCAGTACTTC; cdr3_aa: CARSLGIEDIQYF
d_call: -; v_call: TRBV4-1; j_call: TRBJ1-5; clone_size: -; cdr3_nt: TGCGCCAGCAGCCAAGATGCGGTTAATAGCAATCAGCCCCAGCATTTT; cdr3_aa: CASSQDAVNSNQPQHF
d_call: -; v_call: TRBV13; j_call: TRBJ1-3; clone_size: -; cdr3_nt: TGTGCCAGCAGCCATCAGGGAGGGGAAGACACCATATATTTT; cdr3_aa: CASSHQGGEDTIYF
d_call: -; v_call: TRBV5-5; j_call: TRBJ1-6; clone_size: once; cdr3_nt: TGTGCCAGCAGCTTAAGGACAGCCGGGATACCCCTCCACTTT; cdr3_aa: CASSLRTAGIPLHF
d_call: TRBD1; v_call: TRBV28; j_call: TRBJ1-2; clone_size: -; cdr3_nt: TGTGCCAGCAGTTTATCAGGGACAGGGTATGGCTACACCTTC; cdr3_aa: CASSLSGTGYGYTF
d_call: -; v_call: TRBV7-9; j_call: TRBJ1-1; clone_size: -; cdr3_nt: TGTGCCAGCAGCTTAGGGACAACCCTCACTGAAGCTTTCTTT; cdr3_aa: CASSLGTTLTEAFF
d_call: -; v_call: TRBV6-5; j_call: TRBJ2-7; clone_size: -; cdr3_nt: TGTGCCAGCAGTAGAGCGAGGACTTCCGAGCAGTACTTC; cdr3_aa: CASSRARTSEQYF
d_call: TRBD1; v_call: TRBV11-2; j_call: TRBJ2-1; clone_size: -; cdr3_nt: TGTGCCAGCAGCCGGGACAGGCTTGGGAATGAGCAGTTCTTC; cdr3_aa: CASSRDRLGNEQFF
d_call: -; v_call: TRBV9; j_call: TRBJ1-3; clone_size: -; cdr3_nt: TGTGCCAGCAGCGGGCCCCCGCGGGAAAACTCTGGAAACACCATATATTTT; cdr3_aa: CASSGPPRENSGNTIYF
d_call: -; v_call: TRBV19; j_call: TRBJ1-4; clone_size: -; cdr3_nt: TGTGCCAGTAGTATAATAAACAAAAGAGAAAAACTGTTTTTT; cdr3_aa: CASSIINKREKLFF
d_call: -; v_call: TRBV19; j_call: TRBJ2-2; clone_size: -; cdr3_nt: TGTGCCAGTAGTATAAACGGCGACAGGAGATACACCGGGGAGCTGTTTTTT; cdr3_aa: CASSINGDRRYTGELFF
d_call: -; v_call: TRBV19; j_call: TRBJ1-4; clone_size: once; cdr3_nt: TGTGCCAGTAGTGATGGCGGGACCTTTAATGAAAAACTGTTTTTT; cdr3_aa: CASSDGGTFNEKLFF
d_call: -; v_call: TRBV28; j_call: TRBJ1-2; clone_size: -; cdr3_nt: TGTGCCAGCAGTCTCGGGGGGTATGGCTACACCTTC; cdr3_aa: CASSLGGYGYTF
d_call: -; v_call: TRBV5-1; j_call: TRBJ2-7; clone_size: -; cdr3_nt: TGCGCCAGCAGCCTGACAAGAGCAACGTCCTACGAGCAGTACTTC; cdr3_aa: CASSLTRATSYEQYF
d_call: TRBD2; v_call: TRBV19; j_call: TRBJ2-2; clone_size: -; cdr3_nt: TGTGCCAGTACGGGACTAGCGACGAACACCGGGGAGCTGTTTTTT; cdr3_aa: CASTGLATNTGELFF
d_call: -; v_call: TRBV19; j_call: TRBJ1-1; clone_size: -; cdr3_nt: TGTGCAGCTACGAGTGTCGATCGGACTGAAGCTTTCTTT; cdr3_aa: CAATSVDRTEAFF
d_call: -; v_call: TRBV7-9; j_call: TRBJ1-6; clone_size: -; cdr3_nt: TGTGCCAGCAGCTCAGGACAAGCTAATTCACCCCTCCACTTT; cdr3_aa: CASSSGQANSPLHF
d_call: TRBD1; v_call: TRBV5-1; j_call: TRBJ1-2; clone_size: -; cdr3_nt: TGCGCCAGCAGCTCGGACAGGGGAATCGATGGCTACACCTTC; cdr3_aa: CASSSDRGIDGYTF
d_call: -; v_call: TRBV9; j_call: TRBJ2-7; clone_size: -; cdr3_nt: TGTGCCAGCAGCGACCGGGCCGGAGGGGAGCAGTACTTC; cdr3_aa: CASSDRAGGEQYF
d_call: TRBD1; v_call: TRBV11-2; j_call: TRBJ2-1; clone_size: -; cdr3_nt: TGTGCCAGCAGCTTAAGAGGGGGCGCCCACAATGAGCAGTTCTTC; cdr3_aa: CASSLRGGAHNEQFF
d_call: -; v_call: TRBV28; j_call: TRBJ1-3; clone_size: -; cdr3_nt: TGTGCCAGCAGTTCGGGGGGCTTGGCTGGAAACACCATATATTTT; cdr3_aa: CASSSGGLAGNTIYF
d_call: TRBD2; v_call: TRBV5-4; j_call: TRBJ2-3; clone_size: once; cdr3_nt: TGTGCCAGCAGCTCACTAGCGCCCAGCCCGACAGTCACAGATACGCAGTATTTT; cdr3_aa: CASSSLAPSPTVTDTQYF
d_call: TRBD2; v_call: TRBV19; j_call: TRBJ2-3; clone_size: -; cdr3_nt: TGTGCCAGTAGTATCGCCGGGGGGGCGCCAGATACGCAGTATTTT; cdr3_aa: CASSIAGGAPDTQYF
d_call: TRBD1; v_call: TRBV5-1; j_call: TRBJ2-2; clone_size: -; cdr3_nt: TGCGCCAGCAGCTTACAGGGGGCTGGCGGGGAGCTGTTTTTT; cdr3_aa: CASSLQGAGGELFF
d_call: -; v_call: TRBV5-5; j_call: TRBJ1-1; clone_size: -; cdr3_nt: TGTGCCAGTTTGCGGACAGCACCAACAGGTGAAGCTTTCTTT; cdr3_aa: CASLRTAPTGEAFF
d_call: TRBD2; v_call: TRBV7-9; j_call: TRBJ2-3; clone_size: few; cdr3_nt: TGTGCCAGCAGGGACTCGTGGGGGGGAGGAAGCACAGATACGCAGTATTTT; cdr3_aa: CASRDSWGGGSTDTQYF
d_call: TRBD1; v_call: TRBV7-6; j_call: TRBJ1-1; clone_size: -; cdr3_nt: TGTGCCAGCAGCTTAGAGGGGGCCCTCTTTACAGGGCAGAACACTGAAGCTTTCTTT; cdr3_aa: CASSLEGALFTGQNTEAFF